The 32 T cell receptor beta chains in this list originate from one sample, sequenced in a study of type 1 regulatory T cells. TCRdb itself ran the reads through MiXCR, one entry per CDR3 protein. The repertoire holds 55,000 to 65,000 distinct CDR3 sequences, with approximately 60% as singletons. Their recognized antigens are unknown. Sequencing was done on a sample of cultured non-Tr1 T cells, either the whole culture or a sorted T cell fraction (not recorded which). Receptors originate from a human donor in good health.

This clonotype turned up a few times. The rearrangement links TRBV7-9 to TRBJ2-1; 8 nucleotides match TRBD1. Trimming at V came to 3 bases and at J to 7 bases, leaving 11 bases not matched to a gene. Germline V gene sequence: CDR1 SEHNR, CDR2 FQNEAQ (reference sequence). The CDR3 loop spans 16 amino acids. CDR3 in DNA: TGTGCCAGCAGCTTGGGGTTTCCGGGACAGGAGAATGAGCAGTTCTTC. It codes for CASSLGFPGQENEQFF.

The chain employs TRBV20-1 and TRBJ2-5, with D maybe TRBD2 (6 bases). The germline V gene has CDR1 DFQATT and CDR2 SNEGSKA (reference sequence). The germline V and J ends were trimmed by 5 bases and 0 bases, with 16 bases remaining between them. This CDR3 region has 15 residues. The CDR3 loop is CSAHSTSRYQETQYF. As DNA, the CDR3 is TGCAGTGCTCACAGTACTAGCAGATACCAAGAGACCCAGTACTTC.

V gene TRBV4-2 combines with J gene TRBJ1-3; D is ambiguous. The germline V and J ends were trimmed by 1 base and 0 bases, with 7 bases remaining between them. Germline assignment: CDR1 LGHNA and CDR2 YNFKEQ. This CDR3 is 15 amino acids long. CDR3 in amino acids: CASSQGPGSGNTIYF. CDR3 nucleotides: TGTGCCAGCAGCCAAGGACCGGGCTCTGGAAACACCATATATTTT.

This clonotype was counted between two and nine times. The CDR3 DNA is TGTGCCAGCTCACCGCCAGGCAACCCCGGTACCTTC. Protein product: CASSPPGNPGTF. This chain links TRBV18 with TRBJ1-2; D remains ambiguous. With 3 bases removed from V and 14 bases from J, the gap between germline ends came to 16 bases. The CDR3 extends over 12 amino acids. Germline V gene lookup returns CDR1 KGHSH and CDR2 LQKENI.

The chain couples TRBV27 to TRBJ2-7; 7 nucleotides align to TRBD1. V lost 6 bases to trimming and J lost 2 bases; unmatched junction nucleotides: 7. The CDR3 extends over 14 amino acids. The germline V gene has CDR1 MNHEY and CDR2 SMNVEV (reference sequence). The CDR3 DNA reads as TGTGCCAGCAGCCTAGGACAGGTAGCCTACGAGCAGTACTTC. Translated, it gives CASSLGQVAYEQYF.

The chain links TRBV28 to TRBJ2-1; 7 bases align to TRBD2. V was pared by 6 bases and J by 1 base, with 6 bases of the junction left unmatched. CDR1 and CDR2 (germline): MDHEN, SYDVKM. The CDR3 contains 15 residues. The CDR3 reads CASSRPSGSYNEQFF. CDR3 DNA sequence: TGTGCCAGCAGCCGTCCTAGCGGTTCCTACAATGAGCAGTTCTTC.

In its sample, this clonotype was seen a few times. The CDR3 protein is CASSRDRVYNEQFF. As DNA, the CDR3 is TGTGCCAGCAGCCGGGACAGGGTATACAATGAGCAGTTCTTC. The chain joins TRBV27 to TRBJ2-1; the match to TRBD1 covers 9 bases. J lost 4 bases, V lost 6 bases, and 4 bases had no gene match. CDR1 is MNHEY, CDR2 SMNVEV, per germline (reference sequence). This CDR3 contains 14 residues.

The chain employs TRBV24-1 and TRBJ2-1; D ambiguous. This CDR3 has 16 amino acids. CDR1 is KGHDR, CDR2 SFDVKD, per germline. Deletions cut 3 bases from V and 0 bases from J, with 11 bases between. The chain's CDR3 is CATSDSSPGSYNEQFF. CDR3 in DNA: TGTGCCACCAGTGATAGTTCTCCCGGCTCCTACAATGAGCAGTTCTTC.

A note on this clonotype: This clone may be a read error of a much larger clone one base away. The V and J genes are TRBV27 and TRBJ2-3; 10 bases are a match to TRBD2. The germline V gene has CDR1 MNHEY and CDR2 SMNVEV (reference sequence). This CDR3 comprises 15 residues. V gave up 4 bases and J gave up 1 base; unmatched junction bases: 2. CDR3 in amino acids: CASSYGTSGTDTQYF. The CDR3 DNA reads as TGTGCCAGCAGTTACGGGACTAGCGGCACAGATACGCAGTATTTT.

The chain uses TRBV28 and TRBJ1-2; a weak D match, TRBD1 (6 bases). The CDR3 contains 13 residues. In germline, CDR1 is MDHEN, CDR2 SYDVKM. V was clipped by 5 bases and J by 1 base, with 8 bases between them. CDR3 protein: CASSPGVNYGYTF. The DNA of the CDR3 is TGTGCCAGCAGTCCAGGGGTTAACTATGGCTACACCTTC.

The V gene is TRBV20-1, the J gene TRBJ1-4, with TRBD1 matching 9 bases. CDR1 is DFQATT and CDR2 is SNEGSKA in the germline V gene (reference sequence). The CDR3 has 14 amino acids. The J segment lost 8 bases and the V segment lost 3 bases, leaving 7 bases of the junction unmatched. The DNA of the CDR3 is TGCAGTGCTAGCCCAGCCGGGACAGGGGAAAAACTGTTTTTT. Residues: CSASPAGTGEKLFF.

This clonotype was detected a few times. CDR3 coding DNA: TGTGCCAGCAAACCATGGGGAGAGACCCAGTACTTC. Amino acids: CASKPWGETQYF. The chain recombines TRBV2 with TRBJ2-5, with D hard to call. Trimming left V 7 bases short and J 4 bases short, with 10 bases between. This CDR3 comprises 12 residues. From germline, CDR1 is SNHLY and CDR2 FYNNEI.

This clonotype was detected only a few times. The chain uses TRBV18 and TRBJ2-1; 11 nucleotides agree with TRBD2. CDR3 length: 20 residues. The J segment lost 7 bases and the V segment lost 1 base, leaving 18 bases of the junction unmatched. The germline gives CDR1 KGHSH, CDR2 LQKENI. Here the CDR3 DNA reads TGTGCCAGCTCACCACAACTTGGTATTATAACTAGCGGGAGTGAGAATGAGCAGTTCTTC. Amino acid sequence: CASSPQLGIITSGSENEQFF.

The chain is built from TRBV28 and TRBJ2-1; 8 nucleotides agree with TRBD2. Trimming removed 7 bases from V and 13 bases from J; junction bases left unmatched: 9. This CDR3 comprises 12 residues. From germline, CDR1 is MDHEN and CDR2 SYDVKM. CDR3 bases: TGTGCCAGCAAACCGAGAGCGGGAGCTCAGTTCTTC. This sequence encodes CASKPRAGAQFF.

The chain joins TRBV20-1 to TRBJ2-5; no clear D gene. This CDR3 is built from 12 residues. Trimming pared 6 bases from V and 3 bases from J, leaving 11 bases between. In germline, CDR1 is DFQATT, CDR2 SNEGSKA (reference sequence). In nucleotides, the CDR3 is TGCAGTGCAGCCAGCATGGAAGAGACCCAGTACTTC. Residues: CSAASMEETQYF.

J is TRBJ2-7 and V is TRBV5-1, with no clear D. V lost 0 bases and J lost 3, with 4 bases in between. CDR1 is SGHRS and CDR2 is YFSETQ in the germline V gene. The CDR3 is made up of 12 amino acids. Here the CDR3 reads CASSLEGYEQYF. CDR3 sequence (DNA): TGCGCCAGCAGCTTGGAGGGCTACGAGCAGTACTTC.

Only a few counts were recorded for this clonotype. The chain employs TRBV4-1 and TRBJ1-2, with no clear D. Germline CDR1 and CDR2: MGHRA and YSYEKL. The V end was cut by 1 base, the J end by 2 bases, with 8 bases between. The CDR3 totals 14 residues. CDR3 residues: CASSQGKLNYGYTF. CDR3 DNA: TGCGCCAGCAGCCAAGGGAAACTAAACTATGGCTACACCTTC.

The chain employs TRBV5-1 and TRBJ1-1; D remains ambiguous. Germline assignment: CDR1 SGHRS and CDR2 YFSETQ. The CDR3 is 13 amino acids. V gave up 4 bases and J gave up 4 bases, with 11 bases separating them. The CDR3 coding sequence is TGCGCCAGCAGCCCCAGCAGGACCACTGAAGCTTTCTTT. Residues: CASSPSRTTEAFF.

This clonotype occurred many times. DNA for the CDR3: TGTGCCAGCACCCCCGTGGCAGGGCTTTCTGGAAACACCATATATTTT. This gives the protein CASTPVAGLSGNTIYF. The chain recombines TRBV11-2 with TRBJ1-3; TRBD1 is a possible D gene (5 bases). Germline V lookup: CDR1 SGHAT, CDR2 FQNNGV. The CDR3 spans 16 residues. V was clipped by 7 bases and J by 1 base, with 17 bases between them.

Note on this clonotype: One base away lies a much larger clone, so this may be a sequencing read error. The J gene is TRBJ2-1, the V gene TRBV28; 8 nucleotides line up with TRBD2. J was trimmed by 4 bases and V by 7 bases; bases with no gene match: 15. From germline, CDR1 is MDHEN and CDR2 SYDVKM. This CDR3 spans 17 amino acids. The CDR3 here is CASTLSGRELAYNEQFF. CDR3 in DNA: TGTGCCAGCACCTTATCCGGGAGGGAACTAGCTTACAATGAGCAGTTCTTC.

In its sample, this clonotype ranks as medium-sized. V and J are TRBV20-1 and TRBJ2-3, with no clear D. Germline values: CDR1 DFQATT, CDR2 SNEGSKA (reference sequence). There are 13 residues in the CDR3. The V gene lost 3 bases and the J gene lost 3 bases, with 10 bases spanning the gap. CDR3 nucleotides: TGCAGTGCTAGCGACTGGGCTACAGATACGCAGTATTTT. Its translation: CSASDWATDTQYF.

The chain combines TRBV6-1 with TRBJ1-1; D uncertain. There are 12 residues in the CDR3. The ends were cut back, 6 bases at V and 4 bases at J, with 9 bases in the middle. Looked up from germline, CDR1 is MNHNS and CDR2 is SASEGT. The CDR3 loop reads CASREMGTEAFF. CDR3 sequence (DNA): TGTGCCAGCAGGGAAATGGGCACTGAAGCTTTCTTT.

The chain couples TRBV7-8 to TRBJ2-3; 9 positions match TRBD2. The CDR3 contains 16 residues. The V segment lost 2 bases and the J segment 4 bases; nucleotides outside the gene matches: 7. Germline V CDR1 and CDR2: SGHVS, FQNEAQ. CDR3 coding DNA: TGTGCCAGCAGCTTATTCCTTGCGGGAGGGTCAGATACGCAGTATTTT. Protein: CASSLFLAGGSDTQYF.

The chain combines TRBV6-2 or TRBV6-3 with TRBJ2-2; no clear D. The germline CDR1 and CDR2 sequences are MNHEY and SVGEGT. Trimming took off 2 bases at V and 1 base at J, with 5 bases between the two ends. This CDR3 is built from 14 residues. CDR3 amino acids: CASSYARNTGELFF. In DNA form, the CDR3 reads TGTGCCAGCAGTTACGCGAGGAACACCGGGGAGCTGTTTTTT.

The chain has TRBV20-1 and TRBJ2-7; D perhaps matches TRBD1 (7 bases). V dropped 7 bases and J dropped 4 bases, with 17 bases sitting between them. CDR1 DFQATT and CDR2 SNEGSKA come from the germline V gene (reference sequence). The CDR3 extends over 13 amino acids. This CDR3 is CSVLRGDLYEQYF. The CDR3 nucleotides read TGCAGTGTACTCAGGGGGGACCTATACGAGCAGTACTTC.

This clonotype appeared a few times. The chain uses TRBV5-1 and TRBJ2-2, with a weak D call TRBD2 (6 bases). Between the trimmed V and J ends, which lost 4 bases and 3 bases, there was a span of 13 bases. Germline CDR1 is SGHRS and CDR2 is YFSETQ. The CDR3 spans 15 residues. CDR3 region: CASSRGDSDTGELFF. CDR3 nucleotides: TGCGCCAGCAGCAGAGGGGACTCTGACACCGGGGAGCTGTTTTTT.

There are a few counts of this clonotype. The rearrangement uses TRBV20-1 and TRBJ2-6; the D is unclear. The CDR3 spans 16 residues. Trimming took off 2 bases at V and 3 bases at J, with 14 bases between the two ends. CDR1 and CDR2 (germline): DFQATT, SNEGSKA (reference sequence). CDR3 region: CSARKGPYDGANVLTF. DNA for the CDR3: TGCAGTGCTAGAAAAGGCCCATATGATGGGGCCAACGTCCTGACTTTC.

The V gene is TRBV20-1, the J gene TRBJ2-3; D may be TRBD2 (5 bases). V lost 6 bases and J 6 bases, leaving 25 bases between the germline ends. The V gene's germline CDR1 is DFQATT and CDR2 SNEGSKA (reference sequence). The CDR3 loop spans 16 amino acids. CDR3: CSASQGLAIIGDTQYF. Written as DNA, the CDR3 is TGCAGTGCGAGTCAAGGACTGGCTATTATAGGCGATACGCAGTATTTT.

This clonotype appeared a few times. The V gene is TRBV7-3, the J gene TRBJ2-1; D is uncertain. The germline V and J ends were trimmed by 3 bases and 0 bases, with 3 bases remaining between them. This CDR3 spans 13 amino acids. The V gene's germline CDR1 is SGHTA and CDR2 FQGTGA. As DNA, the CDR3 is TGTGCCAGCAGCTTGGGCTCCTACAATGAGCAGTTCTTC. It translates to CASSLGSYNEQFF.

This rearrangement joins TRBV12-3 or TRBV12-4 to TRBJ2-5, with D perhaps matching TRBD1 (5 bases). V gave up 6 bases and J gave up 1 base, with 12 bases separating them. The CDR3 is 14 residues long. Here the CDR3 reads CASSQGGAQETQYF. The CDR3 nucleotides read TGTGCCAGCAGCCAGGGTGGGGCCCAAGAGACCCAGTACTTC.

This chain links TRBV5-1 with TRBJ1-1, with 9 bases that match TRBD1. Germline CDR1 is SGHRS and CDR2 is YFSETQ. V shed 7 bases, J shed 5 bases, and the junction held 9 bases outside the gene matches. The CDR3 has 14 residues. The CDR3 spells CASRSTGGETEAFF. In DNA, the CDR3 is TGCGCCAGCCGAAGTACAGGGGGCGAAACTGAAGCTTTCTTT.

The chain carries TRBV27 and TRBJ2-7; D possibly matches TRBD1 or TRBD2 (5 bases each). CDR1 is MNHEY, CDR2 SMNVEV, per germline (reference sequence). The CDR3 is made up of 13 amino acids. V was cut by 7 bases and J by 0 bases, with 10 bases left in between. The CDR3, as DNA: TGTGCCAGCAATCGGGACGGCTCCTACGAGCAGTACTTC. It yields the protein CASNRDGSYEQYF.